Listed below are T cell receptor beta chains from one sample, sequenced in a study of T cells in narcolepsy. Sequencing was performed with immunoSEQ multiplex PCR; in TCRdb, only in-frame clones are kept and a portion is missing. The sample includes tens of thousands of clones, 84% of them seen just once. Sequencing was performed on CD45RA- memory CD4+ T cells from PBMCs. The receptors come from a human donor with narcolepsy. Each CDR3 is given without its conserved first and last residue.

TRBV6-1	9	TRBJ1-2	ASSQDRECT
TRBV18	13	TRBJ1-1	ASSPEGGRRTEAF
TRBV2	11	TRBJ2-1	ASQRRGGPEQF
TRBV7-8	14	TRBJ2-5	ASSSAWRGSQETQY
TRBV29-1	12	TRBJ2-1	SVGSDGGYNEQF
TRBV5-4	13	TRBJ2-3	ASRPGPNPTDTQY
TRBV30	11	TRBJ1-1	AWIKNKNTEAF
TRBV27	13	TRBJ2-4	ASSPRGSGKNIQY
TRBV10-3	11	TRBJ2-3	AISESQADTQY
TRBV27	13	TRBJ2-3	ASSLSSHGTDTQY
TRBV7-9	12	TRBJ1-5	ASSLSGDNQPQH
TRBV9	12	TRBJ2-3	ASSAARDTDTQY
TRBV7-3	13	TRBJ2-5	ASSFGLGGRETQY
TRBV29-1	9	TRBJ2-7	SVEGGGRQY
TRBV4-3	10	TRBJ2-2	ASSQQAGELF
TRBV14	10	TRBJ2-1	ASSPTRVEQF
TRBV28	12	TRBJ2-2	ASSLHPNTGELF
TRBV27	10	TRBJ1-6	ASSFEYSPLH
TRBV18	12	TRBJ1-1	ASSPPRSLKEAF
TRBV27	13	TRBJ2-5	ASSSPGPGRETQY
TRBV5-1	14	TRBJ2-7	ASSPLGGARGWEQY
TRBV5-6	13	TRBJ2-6	ASSFAASGANVLT
TRBV10-1	12	TRBJ2-5	ASSESRQKETQY
TRBV19	13	TRBJ1-5	ASSIDPGGNQPQH
TRBV28	14	TRBJ2-7	ASSTSGTGIPYEQY
TRBV9	14	TRBJ1-2	ASSPGALPPGNGYT
TRBV7-2	12	TRBJ1-1	ASSFDRGGGEAF
TRBV19	14	TRBJ1-2	ASSIQSLTFLYGYT
TRBV19	13	TRBJ1-1	ASSTNRVMNTEAF
TRBV30	13	TRBJ1-1	AWTHVPGTNTEAF
TRBV5-6	14	TRBJ2-1	ASSLVRQGKDNEQF
TRBV27	13	TRBJ1-3	ASSRRTGTGNTIY
TRBV19	13	TRBJ1-3	ASLSRNPSGNTIY
TRBV6-1	14	TRBJ2-2	ASSATSGGQVGELF
TRBV7-3	14	TRBJ1-6	ASSPQGQGQDSPLH
TRBV6-5	12	TRBJ1-2	ASREQGTNYGYT
TRBV6-5	13	TRBJ2-2	ASTSAPRRAGELF
TRBV19	12	TRBJ2-5	ATVDRSKGETQY
TRBV5-4	13	TRBJ1-2	ASSKRGGAGYGYT
TRBV15	14	TRBJ2-2	ATSRARDMRTGELF